This T cell receptor beta chain was observed in a study of blood T cell repertoires in COVID-19. Whole-study context: From T cells, B-cell-depleted T cells, or PBMCs came the material, which was cDNA or gDNA.

Clinical history reported by participants formed the basis on which cohorts were assigned. Each recovered donor of Cohort 3 presented with two negative PCRs, clearance, or symptom resolution. Methods used by the authors: Reference gene primer amplification in the assay estimated nucleated cell counts. Produced via immunoSEQ multiplex PCR; TCRdb's table is partial and in-frame only. D and trimming were read from the DNA, whereas the V and J calls and clone size are those reported in that table. Here the sample spans some 240,000 clones, approximately 83% being singletons. The receptor's source is a man between 45 and 60 years old who had recovered from COVID-19. Sequencing input: PBMCs or T cells enriched from blood (not recorded which).

This CDR3 is CASSIDWTGNTEAFF. The CDR3 DNA is TGTGCCAGTAGTATAGACTGGACAGGTAACACTGAAGCTTTCTTT. This chain connects TRBV19 to TRBJ1-1; 7 bases map to TRBD1. V gave up 0 bases and J gave up 2 bases; unmatched junction bases: 3. The CDR3 consists of 15 residues. Germline loops: CDR1 LNHDA, CDR2 SQIVND (reference sequence).